This is a list of T cell receptor beta chains from one sample in a study of human T cells and chemical hapten exposure. TCRdb passed the RACE reads through MiXCR, listing each CDR3 protein once. The data hold approximately 97,000 distinct CDR3 sequences, with 25% to 30% observed a single time. Sequenced material: whole blood, taken in connection with sensitization to the hapten diphenylcyclopropenone (DPC). The receptor set was obtained from a man aged 35 to 55 with alopecia areata. Some clones in this sample may be carry-over from other donors' samples. The CDR3 runs from the conserved cysteine through the conserved F or W. The D gene is left open where the match is weak. A row's size may be missing; if present it is once, few, many or a size class.

size	D	V	J	CDR3	DNA
few	.	TRBV12-3/TRBV12-4	TRBJ1-1	CASSLGTNTEAFF	TGTGCCAGCAGTTTAGGCACGAACACTGAAGCTTTCTTT
.	.	TRBV20-1	TRBJ2-7	CSARDSTRRYEQYF	TGCAGTGCTAGAGATTCCACTAGACGCTACGAGCAGTACTTC
many	TRBD1	TRBV28	TRBJ2-3	CASSFGQGADTQYF	TGTGCCAGCAGTTTCGGACAGGGGGCAGATACGCAGTATTTT
.	.	TRBV21-1	TRBJ1-2	CASSKKRQESYGDTF	TGTGCCAGCAGCAAGAAGCGACAGGAGTCCTATGGCGACACCTTC
few	.	TRBV27	TRBJ2-5	CASSSGRRPEAQYF	TGTGCCAGCAGTTCGGGTCGACGTCCTGAGGCCCAGTACTTC
many	TRBD2	TRBV5-1	TRBJ2-5	CASSLVGGAETQYF	TGCGCCAGCAGCTTGGTCGGGGGGGCAGAGACCCAGTACTTC
many	.	TRBV25-1	TRBJ2-3	CASSEGSYSSDTQYF	TGTGCCAGCAGTGAAGGATCCTACTCGTCAGATACGCAGTATTTT
.	.	TRBV5-1	TRBJ1-1	CASSLGSSIRNTEAFF	TGCGCCAGCAGCCTGGGCTCGAGTATAAGGAACACTGAAGCTTTCTTT
few	TRBD1	TRBV28	TRBJ2-4	CATSGGEENIQYF	TGTGCCACTTCAGGGGGCGAAGAAAACATTCAGTACTTC
.	.	TRBV27	TRBJ2-7	CASSLPSYEQYF	TGTGCCAGCAGTTTACCCTCCTACGAGCAGTACTTC
.	.	TRBV6-1	TRBJ1-1	CASSGGLDTEAFF	TGTGCCAGCAGTGGAGGGTTAGACACTGAAGCTTTCTTT
.	TRBD2	TRBV12-3/TRBV12-4	TRBJ2-1	CASSPRLAGVGYNEQFF	TGTGCCAGCAGTCCCCGACTAGCGGGAGTAGGATACAATGAGCAGTTCTTC
.	TRBD1	TRBV12-3/TRBV12-4	TRBJ2-5	CASSPYRGRAETQYF	TGTGCCAGCAGTCCTTACAGGGGGCGAGCAGAGACCCAGTACTTC
few	.	TRBV6-2/TRBV6-3	TRBJ2-5	CASSYPGAIRETQYF	TGTGCCAGCAGTTACCCCGGGGCTATTCGAGAGACCCAGTACTTC
.	.	TRBV11-1	TRBJ2-7	CASSLSIAYEQYF	TGTGCCAGCAGCTTAAGCATAGCCTACGAGCAGTACTTC
few	.	TRBV20-1	TRBJ1-5	CSADSANSNQPQHF	TGCAGTGCTGACTCGGCCAATAGCAATCAGCCCCAGCATTTT
.	.	TRBV5-1	TRBJ2-3	CASSFAGSADTQYF	TGCGCCAGCAGCTTTGCGGGATCTGCAGATACGCAGTATTTT
few	.	TRBV3-1	TRBJ2-7	CASSHGGPLYYEQYF	TGTGCCAGCAGCCACGGGGGGCCACTTTACTACGAGCAGTACTTC
few	.	TRBV7-9	TRBJ1-1	CASSLAERMNTEAFF	TGTGCCAGCAGCTTGGCGGAGAGGATGAACACTGAAGCTTTCTTT
.	TRBD2	TRBV14	TRBJ2-7	CASSQDRSGVGEQYF	TGTGCCAGCAGCCAAGATAGGAGCGGGGTTGGGGAGCAGTACTTC
few	.	TRBV3-1	TRBJ1-5	CASSPTVHSNQPQHF	TGTGCCAGCAGCCCGACAGTCCATAGCAATCAGCCCCAGCATTTT
.	.	TRBV14	TRBJ2-2	CASSLVLGRLTGELFF	TGTGCCAGCAGCCTGGTCCTCGGTCGGTTGACCGGGGAGCTGTTTTTT
.	.	TRBV10-3	TRBJ2-7	CAISESRFSYEQYF	TGTGCCATCAGTGAATCCAGATTCTCCTACGAGCAGTACTTC
.	.	TRBV20-1	TRBJ1-5	CSASYTSNQPQHF	TGCAGTGCTAGCTATACGAGCAATCAGCCCCAGCATTTT
.	TRBD2	TRBV7-3	TRBJ2-2	CASSLYPGTSGGRGNTGELFF	TGTGCCAGCAGCTTATACCCCGGGACTAGCGGAGGGAGGGGAAACACCGGGGAGCTGTTTTTT
.	.	TRBV28	TRBJ1-1	CASSPHDEAFF	TGTGCCAGCAGTCCCCATGATGAAGCTTTCTTT
.	.	TRBV19	TRBJ1-4	CASSTGQSGRGEKLFF	TGTGCCAGTAGTACCGGACAATCGGGGCGGGGAGAAAAACTGTTTTTT
few	TRBD2	TRBV11-2	TRBJ2-7	CASSLGPGLAGGEQYF	TGTGCCAGCAGCTTAGGTCCGGGACTAGCGGGGGGCGAGCAGTACTTC
few	.	TRBV7-6	TRBJ1-2	CASSPRNGGYGYTF	TGTGCCAGCAGCCCCCGGAATGGGGGCTATGGCTACACCTTC
.	.	TRBV21-1	TRBJ2-1	CASSLSFRESSYNEQFF	TGTGCCAGCAGCCTCTCCTTCAGGGAAAGTTCCTACAATGAGCAGTTCTTC
few	TRBD2	TRBV12-3/TRBV12-4	TRBJ2-7	CASSLRSGRGAYEQYF	TGTGCCAGCAGTCTCCGTAGCGGGAGAGGCGCCTACGAGCAGTACTTC
few	.	TRBV12-3/TRBV12-4	TRBJ2-3	CASSLTRGGVWGTDTQYF	TGTGCCAGCAGTTTAACAAGGGGGGGGGTTTGGGGCACAGATACGCAGTATTTT
few	.	TRBV5-6	TRBJ1-5	CASSLRQTSNQPQHF	TGTGCCAGCAGCTTGAGGCAGACCAGCAATCAGCCCCAGCATTTT
.	TRBD2	TRBV12-3/TRBV12-4	TRBJ2-2	CASRQGLAAGELFF	TGTGCCAGCAGACAAGGACTAGCGGCCGGGGAGCTGTTTTTT
.	.	TRBV14	TRBJ2-1	CASRKRFGNEQFF	TGTGCCAGCAGGAAACGGTTCGGGAATGAGCAGTTCTTC
.	.	TRBV5-1	TRBJ2-3	CASSLPLLTDTQYF	TGCGCCAGCAGCTTACCACTATTGACAGATACGCAGTATTTT
.	TRBD2	TRBV12-3/TRBV12-4	TRBJ2-5	CASSSPGLATQETQYF	TGTGCCAGCAGTTCGCCGGGACTAGCCACCCAAGAGACCCAGTACTTC
.	TRBD2	TRBV6-5	TRBJ2-2	CATKTSGDTGELFF	TGTGCCACGAAGACTAGCGGTGACACCGGGGAGCTGTTTTTT
few	.	TRBV6-1	TRBJ2-7	CASSEAGWNEQYF	TGTGCCAGCAGTGAAGCGGGGTGGAACGAGCAGTACTTC
.	TRBD2	TRBV5-1	TRBJ2-1	CASSSRTSGTYNEQFF	TGCGCCAGCAGCTCGAGGACTAGCGGGACCTACAATGAGCAGTTCTTC
.	TRBD1	TRBV18	TRBJ1-4	CASSPGQANREKLFF	TGTGCCAGCTCACCAGGACAGGCCAACCGGGAAAAACTGTTTTTT
.	.	TRBV5-6	TRBJ1-5	CASSSGRVWDQPQHF	TGTGCCAGCAGCTCCGGACGGGTGTGGGATCAGCCCCAGCATTTT
.	TRBD1	TRBV6-5	TRBJ1-6	CASSFGDRADSPLHF	TGTGCCAGCAGTTTCGGGGACAGGGCCGATTCACCCCTCCACTTT
.	.	TRBV18	TRBJ2-3	CASSRLDRPRTDTQYF	TGTGCCAGCTCACGACTGGACCGCCCAAGGACAGATACGCAGTATTTT